The sequence of this T cell receptor beta chain was determined in a study of blood T cell repertoires in COVID-19 (dated by TCRdb to 2020 to 2022). About the investigation overall: The collaborator samples originated in the United States, Italy and Spain and spanned the acute and convalescent phases of COVID-19. Where HLA class I and class II types were available, the types were taken from metadata supplied by the sample provider, not from assay-based typing. The samples were drawn from the first 160 participants of the ongoing ImmuneRACE study and from under 1,500 subjects provided by 6 global collaborators. The dataset comprised deeply sampled blood TCRbeta repertoires from subjects exposed to, actively infected with, or recovered from COVID-19. A de-identified subject ID, COVID-19 status, age in years and sex were almost always included in the sample metadata. A freely available public database, intended as a resource for researchers studying the immune response to SARS-CoV-2, is where the repertoires were released. The material from the prospective study consisted of cDNA or gDNA derived from T cells, B-cell-depleted T cells, or PBMCs. Overall results and qualifications from the work: The amount of clinical and demographic metadata varied by source and participant and was provided uncurated.

Participants in the prospective study were enrolled through a virtual design, were aged about 18 to 89 years, and lived in fewer than 30 United States geographic areas. In the prospective study, cohorts were assigned on the basis of participant-reported clinical history obtained from a screening survey and a study questionnaire. Recovered participants in ImmuneRACE Cohort 3 were defined as having two consecutive negative NP/OP PCR tests, clearance from a healthcare professional, or resolution of symptoms. In the prospective study, mobile phlebotomists collected whole blood, serum and a nasopharyngeal or oropharyngeal swab from each participant. Participants in the prospective study had the option to provide additional blood draws and questionnaires over a roughly 2-month period. Before DNA extraction, prospective study blood samples were shipped either frozen or at room temperature. TCRbeta CDR3 regions were amplified from genomic DNA using the immunoSEQ Assay, a bias-controlled multiplex PCR. The original pipeline was this. Within the assay, amplification of reference gene primers was used to estimate how many nucleated cells each sample contained. To quantify the absolute abundance of each unique TCRbeta CDR3 rearrangement, sequence reads were collapsed and filtered. For each sample, productive Simpson clonality was calculated as the square root of Simpson's diversity index across productive rearrangements. As stored in TCRdb, this immuneACCESS dataset retains in-frame rearrangements with V and J assigned. A fraction of the clones does not appear; measured against another copy, unresolved V genes explain less than half of the discrepancy, and the remainder lacks a known reason. V and J calls and clone size follow that table, whereas D and trimming were derived from the DNA. This sample gives around 470,000 clones in total; less than 95% of them show up just once. Under 0.7% of the sample is held by the ten biggest clonotypes.

The CDR3, from cysteine to phenylalanine, totals 15 residues. The CDR3 DNA has 45 bases and is translated from base 1. CDR1 and CDR2 were assigned from the germline V gene (reference sequence) as LNHDA and SQIVND. Clipping removes 7 bases from V and 3 bases from J, with 7 as the unmatched junction base count. Details on this clone: Its antigen remains unidentified. The input lacks base qualities; no much larger clone sits a single base away.

Source material: PBMCs or T cells enriched from blood (not recorded which). The chain was built from TRBV19 and TRBJ1-2; TRBD1 lines up with 11 middle nucleotides. The receptor was derived from a man aged 18 to 29 who had recovered from COVID-19. CDR3 reads: CASKGQGALDYGYTF. The nucleotide sequence is TGTGCCAGTAAAGGACAGGGGGCACTTGACTATGGCTACACCTTC. Reference TRBV19 and TRBJ1-2 genes cover what lies past the CDR3, so the full variable domain is DGGITQSPKYLFRKEGQNVTLSCEQNLNHDAMYWYRQDPGQGLRLIYYSQIVNDFQKGDIAEGYSVSREKKESFPLTVTSAQKNPTAFYLCASKGQGALDYGYTFGSGTRLTVV.